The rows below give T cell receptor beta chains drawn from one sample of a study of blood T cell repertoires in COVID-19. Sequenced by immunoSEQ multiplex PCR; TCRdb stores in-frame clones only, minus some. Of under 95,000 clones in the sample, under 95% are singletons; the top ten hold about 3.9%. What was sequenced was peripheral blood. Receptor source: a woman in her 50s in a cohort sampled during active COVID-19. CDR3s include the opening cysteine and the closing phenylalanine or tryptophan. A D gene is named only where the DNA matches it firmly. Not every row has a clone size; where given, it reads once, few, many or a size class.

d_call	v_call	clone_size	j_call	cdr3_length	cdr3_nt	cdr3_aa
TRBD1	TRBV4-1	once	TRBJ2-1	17	TGCGCCAGCAGCCCCTTCGGATCGAGGGGGCCGTACAATGAGCAGTTCTTC	CASSPFGSRGPYNEQFF
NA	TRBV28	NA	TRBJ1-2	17	TGTGCCAGCACCCCGTTCACGGGGGGTAGGGGCTTTTATGGCTACACCTTC	CASTPFTGGRGFYGYTF
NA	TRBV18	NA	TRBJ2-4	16	TGTGCCAGCTCACCTTCTATGTTACGGGACTTCAACATTCAGTACTTC	CASSPSMLRDFNIQYF
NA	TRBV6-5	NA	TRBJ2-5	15	TGTGCCAGCAGTTCCCCGACAGGCCCTCAAGAGACCCAGTACTTC	CASSSPTGPQETQYF
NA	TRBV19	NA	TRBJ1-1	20	TGTGCCAGTAGTATAGGGGGGCCTGAATTCAGTCGAATAATGAACACTGAAGCTTTCTTT	CASSIGGPEFSRIMNTEAFF
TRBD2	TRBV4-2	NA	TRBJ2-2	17	TGTGCCAGCAGCCAAGAAAGATCGCGGGAGGGCCACGGGGAGCTGTTTTTT	CASSQERSREGHGELFF
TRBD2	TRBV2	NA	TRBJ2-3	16	TGTGCCAGCCCTGGGACTAGCGGGCCCCTGCCAGATACGCAGTATTTT	CASPGTSGPLPDTQYF
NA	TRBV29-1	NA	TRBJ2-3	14	TGCAGCCTTCAAGGGCCAGGGGCGACAGATACGCAGTATTTT	CSLQGPGATDTQYF
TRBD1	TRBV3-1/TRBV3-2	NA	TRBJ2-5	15	TGTGCCAGCAGCCCCGGCGGGACAGGGTGGGAGACCCAGTACTTC	CASSPGGTGWETQYF
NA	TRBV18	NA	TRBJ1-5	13	TGTGCCAGCTCACCTCCGGGGAATCAGCCCCAGCATTTT	CASSPPGNQPQHF
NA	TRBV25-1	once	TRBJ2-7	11	TGTGCCAGCAGTGAGGCCAACGAGCAGTACTTC	CASSEANEQYF
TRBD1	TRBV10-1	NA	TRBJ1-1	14	TGCGCCAGCAGCCGACAGGGACCGAACACTGAAGCTTTCTTT	CASSRQGPNTEAFF
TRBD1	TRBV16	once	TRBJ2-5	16	TGTGCCAGCAGCCATGACAGGGGGCCCCACCAAGAGACCCAGTACTTC	CASSHDRGPHQETQYF
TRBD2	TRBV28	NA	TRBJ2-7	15	TGTGCCAGCAGTTTAATCCTAGCGGGACCCTACGAGCAGTACTTC	CASSLILAGPYEQYF
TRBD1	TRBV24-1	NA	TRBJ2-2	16	TGTGCCACCAGTGATGACAGGGGGCGTAACACCGGGGAGCTGTTTTTT	CATSDDRGRNTGELFF
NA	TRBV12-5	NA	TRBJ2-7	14	TGTGCTAGTGGTTTGGCCGGCGGCTCCTACGAGCAGTACTTC	CASGLAGGSYEQYF
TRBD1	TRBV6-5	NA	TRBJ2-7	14	TGTGCCAGCAGATCGGGACAGGGAGCCTACGAGCAGTACTTC	CASRSGQGAYEQYF